This TCR beta chain was recovered during a study of blood T cell repertoires in COVID-19. The wider study: T cells, B-cell-depleted T cells, or PBMCs provided the cDNA or gDNA that served as material.

V lost 4 bases to trimming and J lost 5 bases, with 6 bases between them. Germline CDR1 and CDR2: DFQATT and SNEGSKA (reference sequence). CDR3 size: 11 residues. This clone was counted between two and nine times. Individuals drawn from 24 US areas were about 18 to 89 years old. Participants were placed into cohorts based on the clinical history they reported. Generated by immunoSEQ multiplex PCR, the TCRdb table keeps only in-frame clones and is missing some. Counted here are under 300,000 clones, 70% to 90% occurring once; the ten biggest clones make up around 2%. The sample taken for sequencing was PBMCs or T cells enriched from blood (not recorded which). The clonotype comes from a woman in her sixties in a cohort exposed to, infected with or recovered from COVID-19 (not recorded which). V usage is TRBV20-1 and J usage is TRBJ1-3; no clear D. The DNA for the CDR3 is TGCAGTGCTATTGGCCGAAACACCATATATTTT. It specifies CSAIGRNTIYF.